The clone carrying this T cell receptor (beta chain) was counted a single time. The germline gives CDR1 SGHRS, CDR2 YFSETQ. The CDR3 loop spans 16 amino acids. The data were obtained in a study of shared clonotypes between healthy human individuals. Donors comprised only Caucasian adults living in Nashville, Tennessee. This table comes from immunoSEQ multiplex PCR, and its TCRdb copy is limited to in-frame clones, with some not included. The sample includes a few hundred thousand clones, around 81% seen only once; the top ten take 9.5% to 15%. V and J are TRBV5-1 and TRBJ2-5, with a tentative D call TRBD2 (6 bases). Judging by the DNA end, TRBJ2-7 fits better; the J call may be wrong. This TCR was sampled from a woman between 40 and 55 years old in good health. Some clones in this sample may be carry-over from other donors' samples. Specimen: PBMCs. CDR3 DNA sequence: TGCGCCAGCAGCTTATCCGGGGACTCCACGACCTACGAGCAGTACTTC. Amino acids: CASSLSGDSTTYEQYF.